A selection of T cell receptor beta chains follows, all from one sample in a study of long-term antiretroviral therapy in people with HIV. Libraries were prepared by immunoSEQ multiplex PCR; TCRdb keeps only in-frame clonotypes and omits some of them. The repertoire has about 18,000 clones, just under 80% of them found once; the top ten carry roughly 15%. This sample comprised unsorted PBMCs, obtained 0.3 years after starting antiretroviral therapy. Receptors were obtained from a woman between 45 and 60 years old with HIV. Each CDR3 is given with its conserved first and last residue. The order of the fields is CDR3 length, D gene, J gene, clone size, V gene, CDR3 protein, CDR3 DNA. The D gene is left open where the match is weak. The size field is filled for only some rows; it gives once, few, many or a size class.

cdr3_length: 14
d_call: .
j_call: TRBJ1-2
clone_size: .
v_call: TRBV9
cdr3_aa: CASSVEGYNYGYTF
cdr3_nt: TGTGCCAGCAGCGTAGAGGGGTATAACTATGGCTACACCTTC

cdr3_length: 16
d_call: .
j_call: TRBJ1-1
clone_size: .
v_call: TRBV7-9
cdr3_aa: CASSPPREGMNTEAFF
cdr3_nt: TGTGCCAGCAGCCCCCCGCGAGAGGGCATGAACACTGAAGCTTTCTTT

cdr3_length: 16
d_call: TRBD1
j_call: TRBJ2-7
clone_size: .
v_call: TRBV19
cdr3_aa: CASSIGIRGRMVEQYF
cdr3_nt: TGTGCCAGTAGTATAGGAATCAGGGGGCGAATGGTGGAGCAGTACTTC

cdr3_length: 12
d_call: .
j_call: TRBJ1-6
clone_size: few
v_call: TRBV19
cdr3_aa: CASSMERSPLHF
cdr3_nt: TGTGCCAGTAGTATGGAAAGGTCACCCCTCCACTTT

cdr3_length: 13
d_call: TRBD1
j_call: TRBJ1-2
clone_size: .
v_call: TRBV29-1
cdr3_aa: CSARDSLGFGYTF
cdr3_nt: TGCAGCGCTCGGGACAGCCTTGGCTTTGGCTACACCTTC

cdr3_length: 18
d_call: TRBD2
j_call: TRBJ2-7
clone_size: .
v_call: TRBV28
cdr3_aa: CASSPAYSGREKWDEQYF
cdr3_nt: TGTGCCAGCAGTCCAGCTTACTCAGGGAGGGAAAAGTGGGATGAGCAGTACTTC

cdr3_length: 16
d_call: TRBD2
j_call: TRBJ2-3
clone_size: .
v_call: TRBV9
cdr3_aa: CASSVGTGGYTDTQYF
cdr3_nt: TGTGCCAGCAGCGTAGGGACGGGGGGGTACACAGATACGCAGTATTTT

cdr3_length: 13
d_call: .
j_call: TRBJ1-6
clone_size: few
v_call: TRBV27
cdr3_aa: CASSPRHYSPLHF
cdr3_nt: TGTGCCAGCAGTCCCCGACATTATTCACCCCTCCACTTT

cdr3_length: 16
d_call: .
j_call: TRBJ1-4
clone_size: .
v_call: TRBV5-5
cdr3_aa: CASTPSLSGRGEKLFF
cdr3_nt: TGTGCCAGCACCCCTTCGTTATCGGGAAGAGGTGAAAAACTGTTTTTT

cdr3_length: 15
d_call: .
j_call: TRBJ1-5
clone_size: .
v_call: TRBV5-1
cdr3_aa: CASSPDEGVNQPQHF
cdr3_nt: TGCGCCAGCAGCCCCGATGAGGGAGTCAATCAGCCCCAGCATTTT

cdr3_length: 14
d_call: .
j_call: TRBJ2-2
clone_size: .
v_call: TRBV6-5
cdr3_aa: CASRAARDTGELFF
cdr3_nt: TGTGCCAGCAGAGCCGCCAGGGACACCGGGGAGCTGTTTTTT

cdr3_length: 12
d_call: .
j_call: TRBJ1-4
clone_size: .
v_call: TRBV30
cdr3_aa: CAWSRNNEKLFF
cdr3_nt: TGTGCCTGGAGTCGAAACAATGAAAAACTGTTTTTT

cdr3_length: 13
d_call: .
j_call: TRBJ2-1
clone_size: .
v_call: TRBV19
cdr3_aa: CASSIATGDEQFF
cdr3_nt: TGTGCCAGTAGTATAGCAACCGGCGATGAGCAGTTCTTC

cdr3_length: 14
d_call: .
j_call: TRBJ2-5
clone_size: .
v_call: TRBV5-1
cdr3_aa: CASSPGILGETQYF
cdr3_nt: TGCGCCAGCAGTCCAGGGATTCTGGGGGAGACCCAGTACTTC

cdr3_length: 13
d_call: .
j_call: TRBJ1-1
clone_size: .
v_call: TRBV7-3
cdr3_aa: CASSFSGNTEAFF
cdr3_nt: TGTGCCAGCAGCTTCAGTGGGAACACTGAAGCTTTCTTT

cdr3_length: 17
d_call: TRBD2
j_call: TRBJ2-2
clone_size: .
v_call: TRBV19
cdr3_aa: CASSNPGLAANTGELFF
cdr3_nt: TGTGCCAGTAGTAACCCGGGACTAGCGGCGAACACCGGGGAGCTGTTTTTT

cdr3_length: 16
d_call: TRBD1
j_call: TRBJ2-2
clone_size: few
v_call: TRBV10-1
cdr3_aa: CASSDPGQGATGELFF
cdr3_nt: TGCGCCAGCAGTGATCCTGGACAGGGGGCCACCGGGGAGCTGTTTTTT

cdr3_length: 11
d_call: .
j_call: TRBJ1-5
clone_size: .
v_call: TRBV20-1
cdr3_aa: CSAGEEQPQHF
cdr3_nt: TGCAGTGCTGGGGAGGAGCAGCCCCAGCATTTT

cdr3_length: 13
d_call: .
j_call: TRBJ1-1
clone_size: .
v_call: TRBV18
cdr3_aa: CASSPRGDTEAFF
cdr3_nt: TGTGCCAGCTCACCACGGGGGGACACTGAAGCTTTCTTT

cdr3_length: 13
d_call: .
j_call: TRBJ1-4
clone_size: .
v_call: TRBV5-1
cdr3_aa: CASSRSQGEKLFF
cdr3_nt: TGCGCCAGCAGCCGTTCACAGGGTGAAAAACTGTTTTTT

cdr3_length: 15
d_call: TRBD1
j_call: TRBJ1-5
clone_size: .
v_call: TRBV11-2
cdr3_aa: CASSRGTGINQPQHF
cdr3_nt: TGTGCCAGCAGCCGGGGGACAGGTATTAATCAGCCCCAGCATTTT

cdr3_length: 14
d_call: TRBD1
j_call: TRBJ1-2
clone_size: once
v_call: TRBV19
cdr3_aa: CASSVRDRWFGYTF
cdr3_nt: TGTGCCAGTAGTGTCCGGGACAGGTGGTTTGGCTACACCTTC

cdr3_length: 15
d_call: .
j_call: TRBJ1-6
clone_size: .
v_call: TRBV18
cdr3_aa: CASSPLGQTVSPLHF
cdr3_nt: TGTGCCAGCTCACCATTAGGACAGACGGTATCACCCCTCCACTTT

cdr3_length: 14
d_call: .
j_call: TRBJ1-1
clone_size: .
v_call: TRBV11-2
cdr3_aa: CASSVGEAYFGAFF
cdr3_nt: TGTGCCAGCAGCGTAGGTGAGGCGTATTTCGGAGCTTTCTTT

cdr3_length: 12
d_call: .
j_call: TRBJ2-2
clone_size: .
v_call: TRBV7-6
cdr3_aa: CASSPDTGELFF
cdr3_nt: TGTGCCAGCAGCCCTGACACCGGGGAGCTGTTTTTT

cdr3_length: 18
d_call: TRBD1
j_call: TRBJ2-3
clone_size: .
v_call: TRBV11-3
cdr3_aa: CASSLGAVAGGFTDTQYF
cdr3_nt: TGTGCCAGCAGCTTAGGAGCTGTCGCAGGGGGCTTCACAGATACGCAGTATTTT

cdr3_length: 15
d_call: .
j_call: TRBJ2-5
clone_size: .
v_call: TRBV6-1
cdr3_aa: CASSLGAVGGETQYF
cdr3_nt: TGTGCCAGCAGCCTCGGGGCCGTAGGAGGGGAGACCCAGTACTTC

cdr3_length: 15
d_call: TRBD2
j_call: TRBJ2-2
clone_size: once
v_call: TRBV5-6
cdr3_aa: CASSFRGVNTGELFF
cdr3_nt: TGTGCCAGCAGCTTCCGGGGGGTGAACACCGGGGAGCTGTTTTTT

cdr3_length: 11
d_call: .
j_call: TRBJ2-5
clone_size: .
v_call: TRBV2
cdr3_aa: CASSDTETQYF
cdr3_nt: TGTGCCAGCAGTGACACAGAGACCCAGTACTTC

cdr3_length: 14
d_call: .
j_call: TRBJ2-7
clone_size: .
v_call: TRBV4-1
cdr3_aa: CASSQEREAYEQYF
cdr3_nt: TGCGCCAGCAGCCAAGAAAGGGAAGCCTACGAGCAGTACTTC

cdr3_length: 13
d_call: .
j_call: TRBJ1-2
clone_size: .
v_call: TRBV27
cdr3_aa: CASSFQGGDGYTF
cdr3_nt: TGTGCCAGCAGTTTCCAGGGAGGGGATGGCTACACCTTC

cdr3_length: 15
d_call: .
j_call: TRBJ2-1
clone_size: .
v_call: TRBV19
cdr3_aa: CASSIGLDSYNEQFF
cdr3_nt: TGTGCCAGTAGTATAGGACTAGATTCCTACAATGAGCAGTTCTTC

cdr3_length: 13
d_call: .
j_call: TRBJ2-3
clone_size: .
v_call: TRBV10-3
cdr3_aa: CAIKATRTDTQYF
cdr3_nt: TGTGCCATCAAGGCCACTCGCACAGATACGCAGTATTTT

cdr3_length: 15
d_call: TRBD1
j_call: TRBJ1-2
clone_size: .
v_call: TRBV5-1
cdr3_aa: CASSLGPQGDYGYTF
cdr3_nt: TGCGCCAGCAGCTTGGGACCCCAGGGGGACTATGGCTACACCTTC

cdr3_length: 13
d_call: .
j_call: TRBJ2-2
clone_size: medium-sized
v_call: TRBV19
cdr3_aa: CASRPPSARELFF
cdr3_nt: TGTGCCAGTAGACCCCCTAGCGCCCGCGAGCTGTTTTTT

cdr3_length: 16
d_call: .
j_call: TRBJ2-2
clone_size: .
v_call: TRBV7-3
cdr3_aa: CASSSSGGAKGGELFF
cdr3_nt: TGTGCCAGCAGCTCCTCTGGAGGGGCCAAGGGCGGGGAGCTGTTTTTT

cdr3_length: 16
d_call: .
j_call: TRBJ2-3
clone_size: .
v_call: TRBV2
cdr3_aa: CASSEPSGPRTDTQYF
cdr3_nt: TGTGCCAGCAGTGAGCCCTCCGGTCCCCGCACAGATACGCAGTATTTT

cdr3_length: 18
d_call: TRBD2
j_call: TRBJ2-1
clone_size: .
v_call: TRBV5-1
cdr3_aa: CASSLGLAGGPEYNEQFF
cdr3_nt: TGCGCCAGCAGCTTGGGACTAGCGGGGGGGCCTGAGTACAATGAGCAGTTCTTC

cdr3_length: 15
d_call: .
j_call: TRBJ1-2
clone_size: .
v_call: TRBV10-3
cdr3_aa: CAIFGGTGFDYGYTF
cdr3_nt: TGTGCCATCTTCGGGGGCACGGGATTTGACTATGGCTACACCTTC

cdr3_length: 14
d_call: TRBD2
j_call: TRBJ2-1
clone_size: .
v_call: TRBV30
cdr3_aa: CAWSRAGGLNEQFF
cdr3_nt: TGTGCCTGGAGTCGAGCGGGGGGTCTCAATGAGCAGTTCTTC

cdr3_length: 12
d_call: .
j_call: TRBJ1-5
clone_size: .
v_call: TRBV28
cdr3_aa: CASSPPVYPQHF
cdr3_nt: TGTGCCAGCAGTCCACCAGTTTACCCCCAGCATTTT

cdr3_length: 16
d_call: .
j_call: TRBJ1-2
clone_size: .
v_call: TRBV21-1
cdr3_aa: CASSKRRGRFNYGYTF
cdr3_nt: TGTGCCAGCAGCAAAAGGAGAGGCAGGTTTAACTATGGCTACACCTTC

cdr3_length: 13
d_call: .
j_call: TRBJ2-1
clone_size: .
v_call: TRBV30
cdr3_aa: CAWSGGVPNEQFF
cdr3_nt: TGTGCCTGGAGTGGGGGGGTTCCCAATGAGCAGTTCTTC

cdr3_length: 15
d_call: .
j_call: TRBJ1-1
clone_size: .
v_call: TRBV25-1
cdr3_aa: CASSEHTYVPGEAFF
cdr3_nt: TGTGCCAGCAGTGAACATACTTACGTGCCGGGTGAAGCTTTCTTT

cdr3_length: 15
d_call: .
j_call: TRBJ2-3
clone_size: once
v_call: TRBV19
cdr3_aa: CASDRGGRDTDTQYF
cdr3_nt: TGTGCCAGTGATAGGGGGGGCCGGGACACAGATACGCAGTATTTT

cdr3_length: 15
d_call: .
j_call: TRBJ1-1
clone_size: .
v_call: TRBV25-1
cdr3_aa: CASSEVGGGNTEAFF
cdr3_nt: TGTGCCAGCAGTGAGGTCGGGGGGGGGAACACTGAAGCTTTCTTT

cdr3_length: 16
d_call: .
j_call: TRBJ1-2
clone_size: once
v_call: TRBV5-5
cdr3_aa: CASSLAAGRTNYGYTF
cdr3_nt: TGTGCCAGCAGCTTGGCGGCGGGGAGAACTAACTATGGCTACACCTTC

cdr3_length: 14
d_call: .
j_call: TRBJ1-1
clone_size: .
v_call: TRBV7-3
cdr3_aa: CASSASSANTEAFF
cdr3_nt: TGTGCCAGCAGCGCCTCCTCGGCGAACACTGAAGCTTTCTTT

cdr3_length: 16
d_call: TRBD2
j_call: TRBJ2-3
clone_size: .
v_call: TRBV4-1
cdr3_aa: CASSPSGGGRADTQYF
cdr3_nt: TGCGCCAGCAGCCCTTCGGGGGGGGGCCGAGCAGATACGCAGTATTTT

cdr3_length: 15
d_call: .
j_call: TRBJ1-1
clone_size: .
v_call: TRBV7-9
cdr3_aa: CASSSPQAWSTEAFF
cdr3_nt: TGTGCCAGCAGCTCTCCACAGGCCTGGAGCACTGAAGCTTTCTTT

cdr3_length: 17
d_call: TRBD1
j_call: TRBJ2-3
clone_size: .
v_call: TRBV5-1
cdr3_aa: CASSLDRDRAGADTQYF
cdr3_nt: TGCGCCAGCAGCCTCGACCGGGACAGGGCAGGGGCAGATACGCAGTATTTT

cdr3_length: 13
d_call: TRBD1
j_call: TRBJ1-2
clone_size: .
v_call: TRBV6-1
cdr3_aa: CASSDRGGGDYTF
cdr3_nt: TGCGCCAGCAGCGACAGGGGAGGAGGCGACTACACCTTC

cdr3_length: 13
d_call: .
j_call: TRBJ1-5
clone_size: .
v_call: TRBV6-1
cdr3_aa: CASSAGGAQPQHF
cdr3_nt: TGTGCCAGCAGTGCCGGGGGCGCCCAGCCCCAGCATTTT

cdr3_length: 15
d_call: TRBD1
j_call: TRBJ1-2
clone_size: .
v_call: TRBV5-6
cdr3_aa: CASSIGQGVLYGYTF
cdr3_nt: TGTGCCAGCAGCATCGGACAGGGTGTCCTTTATGGCTACACCTTC

cdr3_length: 16
d_call: .
j_call: TRBJ1-1
clone_size: few
v_call: TRBV12-5
cdr3_aa: CASGLVLNRVNTEAFF
cdr3_nt: TGTGCTAGTGGTTTGGTACTTAACAGGGTGAACACTGAAGCTTTCTTT

cdr3_length: 15
d_call: .
j_call: TRBJ2-3
clone_size: .
v_call: TRBV5-1
cdr3_aa: CASSLGQLITDTQYF
cdr3_nt: TGCGCCAGCAGCTTGGGACAGCTTATCACAGATACGCAGTATTTT

cdr3_length: 13
d_call: TRBD1
j_call: TRBJ2-5
clone_size: .
v_call: TRBV13
cdr3_aa: CASTGTDQETQYF
cdr3_nt: TGTGCCAGCACCGGGACAGACCAAGAGACCCAGTACTTC

cdr3_length: 11
d_call: .
j_call: TRBJ2-2
clone_size: .
v_call: TRBV11-2
cdr3_aa: CASSITGELFF
cdr3_nt: TGTGCCAGCAGCATCACCGGGGAGCTGTTTTTT

cdr3_length: 15
d_call: TRBD1
j_call: TRBJ1-2
clone_size: .
v_call: TRBV15
cdr3_aa: CATSRGDRGLYGYTF
cdr3_nt: TGTGCCACCAGCAGAGGGGACAGGGGTTTATATGGCTACACCTTC

cdr3_length: 13
d_call: TRBD1
j_call: TRBJ1-2
clone_size: few
v_call: TRBV27
cdr3_aa: CASSSRTGVGYTF
cdr3_nt: TGTGCCAGCAGTTCAAGGACAGGGGTTGGCTACACCTTC